The next 8 T cell receptor beta chains were all read from a single sample in a study of cytomegalovirus exposure and HLA in healthy donors. The PCR had 60 Vbeta and 13 Jbeta primers. Assay: immunoSEQ multiplex PCR; the TCRdb copy retains only in-frame clones and omits some. The repertoire consists of about 110,000 clones, with 76% occurring once and the leading ten covering around 15%. Source material: PBMCs. These receptors all come from a man aged 25-40 years in good health and CMV-seropositive.

The CDR3 region is CASSLHPETSGPFPHNEQFF. CDR3 sequence (DNA): TGTGCCAGCAGCTTACACCCCGAGACTAGCGGCCCCTTTCCCCACAATGAGCAGTTCTTC. The genes are TRBV11-3 and TRBJ2-1, with 9 bases fitting TRBD2. Per germline, CDR1 SGHNT and CDR2 YENEEA. This CDR3 is 20 amino acids long. Trimming cost V 2 bases and J 5 bases; bases outside gene matches: 19.

J is TRBJ1-5 and V is TRBV2; 11 nucleotides agree with TRBD1. This CDR3 is built from 15 residues. Germline V lookup: CDR1 SNHLY, CDR2 FYNNEI. V gave up 6 bases and J gave up 2 bases; unmatched junction bases: 3. CDR3 loop: CASRRTGGGNQPQHF. DNA for the CDR3: TGTGCCAGCAGGCGGACAGGGGGCGGCAATCAGCCCCAGCATTTT.

The genes are TRBV6-5 and TRBJ1-1, with D tentatively TRBD1 (5 bases). CDR3 length: 12 amino acids. V was pared by 3 bases and J by 8 bases, with 10 bases between. The germline CDR1 and CDR2 sequences are MNHEY and SVGAGI. In DNA form, the CDR3 reads TGTGCCAGCAGTTATCACCGGGGGGAAGCTTTCTTT. Protein sequence: CASSYHRGEAFF.

The CDR3 spells CASSALLAGGEDEQFF. DNA of the CDR3: TGCGCCAGCAGCGCACTCCTAGCGGGGGGCGAGGATGAGCAGTTCTTC. The chain combines TRBV5-1 with TRBJ2-1; 11 bases are a match to TRBD2. Germline V lookup: CDR1 SGHRS, CDR2 YFSETQ. The CDR3 is 16 amino acids. V gave up 4 bases and J gave up 8 bases; unmatched junction bases: 11.

V is TRBV4-2 and J is TRBJ2-1; D not resolved. Germline CDR1 reads LGHNA; CDR2 reads YNFKEQ. There are 16 residues in the CDR3. Trimming cost V 0 bases and J 0 bases, with 9 bases left between them. CDR3 DNA sequence: TGTGCCAGCAGCCAAGATGCCTCGAGCTCCTACAATGAGCAGTTCTTC. This sequence encodes CASSQDASSSYNEQFF.

This sequence joins TRBV9 and TRBJ1-1, with 9 bases identical to TRBD1. This CDR3 is 14 amino acids long. CDR1 and CDR2 from the germline V gene are SGDLS and YYNGEE. The J segment lost 1 base and the V segment lost 3 bases, leaving 1 base of the junction unmatched. Here the CDR3 reads CASSGQGGNTEAFF. The CDR3 nucleotides read TGTGCCAGCAGCGGACAGGGGGGGAACACTGAAGCTTTCTTT.

This chain connects TRBV7-9 to TRBJ2-2; 9 bases map to TRBD2. The CDR3 sequence is 17 residues long. From germline, CDR1 is SEHNR and CDR2 FQNEAQ (reference sequence). V was pared by 4 bases and J by 6 bases, with 12 bases of the junction left unmatched. CDR3 in amino acids: CASSSVTSGPFSGELFF. In DNA form, the CDR3 reads TGTGCCAGCAGCTCCGTGACTAGCGGACCTTTTTCCGGGGAGCTGTTTTTT.

DNA of the CDR3: TGTGCCAGCAGCGTAGCCTTGAGCGGGAGCTATGGCTACACCTTC. Translation: CASSVALSGSYGYTF. The V gene is TRBV9, the J gene TRBJ1-2; D remains ambiguous. Per germline, CDR1 SGDLS and CDR2 YYNGEE. V lost 0 bases, J lost 4 bases, and 13 bases lay in between. The CDR3 contains 15 residues.